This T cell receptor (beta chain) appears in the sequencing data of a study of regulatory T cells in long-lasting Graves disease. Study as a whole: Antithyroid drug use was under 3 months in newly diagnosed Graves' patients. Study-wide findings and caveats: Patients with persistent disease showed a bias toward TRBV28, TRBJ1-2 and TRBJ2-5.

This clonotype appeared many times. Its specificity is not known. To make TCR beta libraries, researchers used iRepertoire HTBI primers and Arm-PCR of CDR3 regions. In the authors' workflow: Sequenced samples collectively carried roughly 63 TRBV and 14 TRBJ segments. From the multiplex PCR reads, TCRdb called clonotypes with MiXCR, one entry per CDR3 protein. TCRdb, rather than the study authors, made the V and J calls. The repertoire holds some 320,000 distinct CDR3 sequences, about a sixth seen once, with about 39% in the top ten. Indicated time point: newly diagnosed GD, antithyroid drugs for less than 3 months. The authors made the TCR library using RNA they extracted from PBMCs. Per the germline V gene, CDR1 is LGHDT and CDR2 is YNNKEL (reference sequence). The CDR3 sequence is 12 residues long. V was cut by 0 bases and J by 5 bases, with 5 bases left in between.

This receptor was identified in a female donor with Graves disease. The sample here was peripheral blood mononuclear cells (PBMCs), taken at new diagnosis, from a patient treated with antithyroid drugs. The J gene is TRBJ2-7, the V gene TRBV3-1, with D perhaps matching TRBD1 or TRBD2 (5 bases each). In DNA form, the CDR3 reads TGTGCCAGCAGCCAAGAGGGGGACGAGCAGTACTTC. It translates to CASSQEGDEQYF.